Listed below are T cell receptor beta chains from one sample, sequenced in a study of blood T cell repertoires in COVID-19. TCRdb keeps only in-frame clones here, not all; method: immunoSEQ multiplex PCR. This sample has around 400,000 clones, with roughly 90% found just once. Sequenced sample: PBMCs or T cells enriched from blood (not recorded which). These receptors were taken from a woman in her 40s who had been exposed to COVID-19. CDR3s leave out the opening cysteine and the closing phenylalanine or tryptophan. Each record gives: CDR3 protein, D gene, V gene. A D gene is named only where the DNA matches it firmly.

CDR3 protein: ASSLAPGLEKLF; D gene: -; V gene: TRBV5-1
CDR3 protein: ASSPGLAGTGELF; D gene: TRBD2; V gene: TRBV6-5
CDR3 protein: ASSLAAGPYEQY; D gene: -; V gene: TRBV11-3
CDR3 protein: ASSQRDRGNSPLH; D gene: TRBD1; V gene: TRBV7-9
CDR3 protein: ASSYNTGSNQPQH; D gene: -; V gene: TRBV5-1
CDR3 protein: ASIGGTDSNYGYT; D gene: -; V gene: TRBV25-1
CDR3 protein: ASSVGPNTEAF; D gene: -; V gene: TRBV9
CDR3 protein: ASSPTRSYGYT; D gene: -; V gene: TRBV27
CDR3 protein: ASSARAGGATDTQY; D gene: TRBD2; V gene: TRBV6-4
CDR3 protein: ASSLASRTGELF; D gene: -; V gene: TRBV5-1
CDR3 protein: ASSSQTGGYEQY; D gene: TRBD1; V gene: TRBV6-2/TRBV6-3
CDR3 protein: ASSLRTVNEQF; D gene: -; V gene: TRBV18
CDR3 protein: AWSVGTGNSNQPQH; D gene: -; V gene: TRBV30
CDR3 protein: ASSPRTAPGYT; D gene: -; V gene: TRBV7-9
CDR3 protein: ASSVQGANTEAF; D gene: TRBD1; V gene: TRBV9
CDR3 protein: ASLRQGAEKLF; D gene: TRBD1; V gene: TRBV28
CDR3 protein: ASSSRLQTYNEQF; D gene: -; V gene: TRBV9
CDR3 protein: ASSQGSGYYNSPLH; D gene: -; V gene: TRBV4-3
CDR3 protein: ASSPTGNTEAF; D gene: -; V gene: TRBV18
CDR3 protein: ASSLTQGRDGYT; D gene: -; V gene: TRBV5-1
CDR3 protein: ASSDSEGGGDTQY; D gene: -; V gene: TRBV6-4
CDR3 protein: ASSVAAGGVGSYEQY; D gene: TRBD2; V gene: TRBV9
CDR3 protein: AFTRQGSYGYT; D gene: TRBD1; V gene: TRBV30
CDR3 protein: ASSPNRLVSGELF; D gene: -; V gene: TRBV7-3
CDR3 protein: ASSAAQTSYEQY; D gene: -; V gene: TRBV7-9
CDR3 protein: ASSLARSFRGTNTQY; D gene: TRBD1; V gene: TRBV7-8
CDR3 protein: ATSRIRYYRGLEEAKNIQY; D gene: TRBD1; V gene: TRBV15
CDR3 protein: AWSVWGEFRETQY; D gene: -; V gene: TRBV30
CDR3 protein: ASMAGSSGNTIY; D gene: -; V gene: TRBV2
CDR3 protein: ASSLVPSPPGELF; D gene: -; V gene: TRBV5-5
CDR3 protein: ATMDRAKNTIY; D gene: TRBD1; V gene: TRBV24-1
CDR3 protein: ASSLQGASGNTIY; D gene: -; V gene: TRBV7-9
CDR3 protein: ASSYGTNVNTGELF; D gene: -; V gene: TRBV11-3
CDR3 protein: ASSPGTATGNTIY; D gene: TRBD1; V gene: TRBV18
CDR3 protein: ASSWGQMNTEAF; D gene: TRBD1; V gene: TRBV11-3
CDR3 protein: ASSQTGGVIGAF; D gene: TRBD1; V gene: TRBV6-2/TRBV6-3
CDR3 protein: ASSQDIGLAGH; D gene: TRBD2; V gene: TRBV4-1
CDR3 protein: ASSPSGGENTEAF; D gene: -; V gene: TRBV18
CDR3 protein: AWSSQRTTGWVKPQH; D gene: TRBD1; V gene: TRBV30
CDR3 protein: ASSESSGNYGYT; D gene: -; V gene: TRBV10-2
CDR3 protein: ASSELATGRNPYGYT; D gene: -; V gene: TRBV10-2
CDR3 protein: AWGVRDHGYT; D gene: -; V gene: TRBV30
CDR3 protein: ASQLAGAGADGYT; D gene: -; V gene: TRBV5-1
CDR3 protein: ASRRLDSNNEQF; D gene: -; V gene: TRBV7-6
CDR3 protein: ASTPPGQGTWGTEAF; D gene: TRBD1; V gene: TRBV9